A single TCR beta chain is shown here with its context. Original processing notes: Estimation of nucleated cell counts was performed using reference gene primer amplification. This table comes from immunoSEQ multiplex PCR, and its TCRdb copy is limited to in-frame clones, with some not included. V and J calls and clone size follow that table, whereas D and trimming were derived from the DNA. The table includes around 240,000 clones, roughly four fifths detected once. This entry comes from a study of blood T cell repertoires in COVID-19. Looking at the study overall: Whether acute or convalescent, the COVID-19 samples came from the United States, Italy and Spain. T cells, B-cell-depleted T cells, or PBMCs supplied cDNA or gDNA.

This receptor was taken from a woman in her forties or fifties with acute or convalescent COVID-19. Sequencing used peripheral blood.

The CDR3 DNA reads as TGTGCCAGCAGCCCACAGGAAGCCTACGAGCAGTACTTC. This sequence encodes CASSPQEAYEQYF. This chain joins TRBV4-2 and TRBJ2-7; the D gene is possibly TRBD1 (5 bases). From germline, CDR1 is LGHNA and CDR2 YNFKEQ. The CDR3 consists of 13 residues. V was clipped by 4 bases and J by 2 bases, with 9 bases between them.